The sequence of this T cell receptor (beta chain) was determined in a study of shared clonotypes between healthy human individuals. Study background: Participating donors consisted of two women and a few men aged 18 to 49.

The data were produced by immunoSEQ multiplex PCR, yet TCRdb's version contains in-frame clones alone and is incomplete. Among around 440,000 clones listed, 70% to 80% were seen once. This clone was observed a single time. The CDR3 runs to 16 residues. Germline V gene lookup returns CDR1 SEHNR and CDR2 FQNEAQ (reference sequence). V shed 5 bases and J shed 0 bases, with 14 bases lying between them. This TCR was recovered from a woman between 40 and 50 years old in good health. Some clones in this sample may be carry-over from other donors' samples. The sample consisted of PBMCs. The rearrangement links TRBV7-9 to TRBJ1-3, with D possibly TRBD1 on 6 matching bases. CDR3 sequence reads: CASSIDRTLSGNTIYF. In DNA, the CDR3 is TGTGCCAGCAGCATCGACAGGACCCTCTCTGGAAACACCATATATTTT.